This T cell receptor beta chain was captured in a study of T cell clonotyping in hematopoietic cell transplantation (dated by TCRdb to about 2021). Study-level background: A total of under 150 blood samples were collected in the study from roughly 32 consecutive transplant recipients and their related donors. Recruitment of patients ran from 2015 to early 2017, and follow-up continued until late 2020 or until death.

Study-level results and caveats: Inverse Simpson Index values from donors and from recipients before transplant predicted broader TCR repertoire diversity after transplant. A decrease in recipient TCR diversity was observed after transplant, and a progressive increase in pathologically expanded clonotypes was seen from day 30 to day 180. Sample size was limited, and cells were not sorted, so CD4 and CD8 repertoire contributions could not be separated. Only a small fraction of recipient repertoires overlapped donor repertoires, with over 95% appearing de novo at the given depth.

In this sample, this clone turned up once. No antigen is known for it. No clone much larger than this one lies a single base away; base qualities are absent. The time point label, as the study defines it: 180 days after allo-HCT. Blood samples were obtained from recipients approximately 28 days before transplant and at days 30, 100 and 180 after transplant. Nuclei Lysis Solution was used to extract genomic DNA from fresh or cryopreserved unfractionated peripheral blood mononuclear cells. The CDR3, cysteine through phenylalanine, is 13 amino acids long. Just CDR3 DNA is preserved here, 39 bases in frame from base 1. Ends trimmed: V by 4 bases, J by 5 bases; bases unmatched to a gene: 4. From the germline V gene (reference sequence), CDR1 is GTSNPN and CDR2 is SVGIG. The immunoSEQ assay, a bias-controlled multiplex PCR with V- and J-specific primers, was used to amplify TCR beta CDR3 regions from genomic DNA. A proprietary barcode and Illumina adapter sequences were added to the CDR3 amplicons in a second PCR step. An Illumina MiSeq instrument was used to sequence the CDR3 libraries. Concerning the study's data processing: immunoSEQ Analyzer 3.0 was used for export and quality control, with R Bioconductor and Immunarch used for downstream analyses. Only productive rearrangements within the normalized downsampled data set were used in the calculation of repertoire metrics. In the normalized cohort, clonotypes with more than 5 templates were defined as pathologically expanded. Repertoire diversity was measured with the Inverse Simpson Index. To capture all clonotypes, CMV-specificity analyses were performed on the non-normalized data set. TCRdb stores this immuneACCESS table with in-frame sequences only. Part of the clones is absent; in the studies checked, under half of the shortfall reflects unresolved V genes, and no reason is known for the rest. D and trimming come from the DNA, and the V and J calls and clone size come from that table. For this sample the table gives 4,500 to 5,000 clones, of which 90% to 95% were detected only once. Approximately 6.3% of the sample belongs to the ten largest clones.

Sequencing was performed on PBMCs, taken 180 days after allogeneic stem cell transplant. The chain joins TRBV30 to TRBJ2-7; the central 11 bases match TRBD2. The clonotype was recovered from a male patient aged 60 to 75 who had an allogeneic stem cell transplant from a related donor, so the T cells may come from the graft donor. Some clones in this sample may be carry-over from other donors' samples. The CDR3 is CAWNQLAGDEQYF. Read as DNA, the sequence is TGTGCCTGGAACCAACTAGCGGGGGACGAGCAGTACTTC. With the rest looked up from the reference TRBV30 and TRBJ2-7 genes rather than sequenced, the full variable domain is SQTIHQWPATLVQPVGSPLSLECTVEGTSNPNLYWYRQAAGRGLQLLFYSVGIGQISSEVPQNLSASRPQDRQFILSSKKLLLSDSGFYLCAWNQLAGDEQYFGPGTRLTVT.